These 27 T cell receptor beta chains were sequenced from one sample in a study of T cell changes during pregnancy in multiple sclerosis. The repertoire was sequenced with immunoSEQ multiplex PCR; TCRdb's copy has only in-frame clones and lacks some. The profile shows just under 35,000 clones, about nine tenths of them singletons. The sequences come from peripheral blood, collected in the second trimester of pregnancy. The receptors derive from a female donor in good health, enrolled as a control in a pregnancy study.

The chain joins TRBV7-8 to TRBJ1-1; unclear D gene. Germline V gene lookup returns CDR1 SGHVS and CDR2 FQNEAQ. Trimming left V 5 bases short and J 0 bases short, with 7 bases between. The CDR3 is made up of 13 amino acids. CDR3 sequence reads: CASSPHLNTEAFF. Written as DNA, the CDR3 is TGTGCCAGCAGCCCACACCTGAACACTGAAGCTTTCTTT.

The gene calls are TRBV30 and TRBJ2-5; the match to TRBD2 covers 7 bases. The trim removed 2 bases at V and 3 bases at J, leaving 3 bases unmatched. The CDR3 runs to 13 residues. CDR1 is GTSNPN and CDR2 is SVGIG in the germline V gene (reference sequence). CDR3 residues: CAWSYLAEETQYF. The CDR3 bases are TGTGCCTGGAGTTATCTAGCGGAAGAGACCCAGTACTTC.

The chain links TRBV18 to TRBJ1-3, with 8 bases that match TRBD1. Germline trimming cut 1 base from V and 4 bases from J; bases unmatched to any gene: 6. Germline V gives CDR1 KGHSH, CDR2 LQKENI. The CDR3 loop spans 16 amino acids. CDR3 DNA: TGTGCCAGCTCACCACTGGGGACAGGCCCCGGAAACACCATATATTTT. Protein sequence: CASSPLGTGPGNTIYF.

V gene TRBV7-8 combines with J gene TRBJ1-1; D is uncertain. The CDR3 runs to 11 residues. V gave up 3 bases and J gave up 7 bases, with 6 bases separating them. CDR1 is SGHVS, CDR2 FQNEAQ, per germline. In nucleotides, the CDR3 is TGTGCCAGCAGCTTGCGCGATGAAGCTTTCTTT. This encodes CASSLRDEAFF.

The genes are TRBV9 and TRBJ2-5, with a possible D match to TRBD2 (7 bases). This CDR3 has 12 residues. Germline V gene sequence: CDR1 SGDLS, CDR2 YYNGEE. Trimming shortened V by 4 bases and J by 11 bases, and 15 bases separated the two germline ends. CDR3 nucleotides: TGTGCCAGCAGCTCACAGGGAGGGGAGCAGTACTTC. Translation gives CASSSQGGEQYF.

This chain uses TRBV7-2 with TRBJ2-7; D is undetermined. The CDR3 is 12 amino acids. Germline CDR1 is SGHTA and CDR2 is FQGNSA. V lost 2 bases, J lost 3 bases, and 5 bases lay in between. CDR3 coding DNA: TGTGCCAGCAGCTTAAGCATCTACGAGCAGTACTTC. This sequence encodes CASSLSIYEQYF. The full variable domain, its missing parts supplied by reference TRBV7-2 and TRBJ2-7, is GAGVSQSPSNKVTEKGKDVELRCDPISGHTALYWYRQSLGQGLEFLIYFQGNSAPDKSGLPSDRFSAERTGGSVSTLTIQRTQQEDSAVYLCASSLSIYEQYFGPGTRLTVT.

V is TRBV28 and J is TRBJ2-7, with D possibly being TRBD2 (6 bases). Trimming cost V 8 bases and J 7 bases, with 21 bases left between them. The CDR3 length is 14 residues. Germline values: CDR1 MDHEN, CDR2 SYDVKM. DNA of the CDR3: TGTGCCAGCCGACCTCGACTAGTCGGCGGGGAGCAGTACTTC. Protein: CASRPRLVGGEQYF.

This clone was counted between two and nine times. This chain joins TRBV5-1 and TRBJ2-7, with D perhaps matching TRBD2 (6 bases). V shed 6 bases and J shed 7 bases, with 32 bases lying between them. CDR3 size: 18 residues. In germline, CDR1 is SGHRS, CDR2 YFSETQ. CDR3 DNA: TGCGCCAGCACCGATTTGCGCCTCTCGGACGGCCCGGGGAGGGAGCAGTACTTC. Protein product: CASTDLRLSDGPGREQYF.

The chain employs TRBV27 and TRBJ2-7, with a possible D match to TRBD2 (6 bases). Germline CDR1 is MNHEY and CDR2 is SMNVEV (reference sequence). Trimming removed 8 bases from V and 4 bases from J, with 21 bases in between. CDR3 length: 15 amino acids. CDR3 residues: CASSLKTEGFYEQYF. CDR3 coding DNA: TGTGCCAGCTCATTAAAGACGGAGGGCTTTTACGAGCAGTACTTC.

This chain links TRBV6-1 with TRBJ1-4; D may be TRBD1 (5 bases). Germline CDR1 is MNHNS and CDR2 is SASEGT. Trimming shortened V by 3 bases and J by 7 bases, and 12 bases separated the two germline ends. The CDR3 consists of 14 residues. CDR3 amino acids: CASSDGGDSEKLFF. The CDR3 coding sequence is TGTGCCAGCAGTGACGGGGGGGATAGTGAAAAACTGTTTTTT.

Written as DNA, the CDR3 is TGTGCCAGCGGTCCGGGACTAGCAGGAGATACGCAGTATTTT. It codes for CASGPGLAGDTQYF. The chain recombines TRBV27 with TRBJ2-3; TRBD2 aligns across 9 bases. The CDR3 consists of 14 residues. Per germline, CDR1 MNHEY and CDR2 SMNVEV (reference sequence). V lost 8 bases, J lost 5 bases, and 8 bases stayed unmatched.

The CDR3 DNA is TGTGCCAGCAGCTTATTCCCTTACAGGGCCGAGGACACTGAAGCTTTCTTT. Protein: CASSLFPYRAEDTEAFF. The gene calls are TRBV11-2 and TRBJ1-1; tentatively, D is TRBD1 (6 bases). Trimming took off 2 bases at V and 3 bases at J, with 19 bases between the two ends. The CDR3 totals 17 residues. Germline assignment: CDR1 SGHAT and CDR2 FQNNGV.

This chain links TRBV7-7 with TRBJ2-1, with D possibly TRBD1 on 7 matching bases. The length of the CDR3 is 14 residues. The germline V gene has CDR1 SSHAT and CDR2 FNYEAQ (reference sequence). Trimming left V 4 bases short and J 7 bases short, with 14 bases between. The DNA for the CDR3 is TGTGCCAGCAGCTCGGCTCAGGGGGGAAATGAGCAGTTCTTC. Residues: CASSSAQGGNEQFF. Combining the CDR3 with reference TRBV7-7 and TRBJ2-1 gives the whole variable domain GAGVSQSPRYKVTKRGQDVTLRCDPISSHATLYWYQQALGQGPEFLTYFNYEAQPDKSGLPSDRFSAERPEGSISTLTIQRTEQRDSAMYRCASSSAQGGNEQFFGPGTRLTVL.

The chain is built from TRBV30 and TRBJ2-7; perhaps TRBD2 as D (6 bases). The CDR3 runs 14 residues. Germline lookup yields CDR1 GTSNPN and CDR2 SVGIG (reference sequence). The V end lost 0 bases, the J end lost 2 bases, and 11 bases lay between the germline ends. The CDR3 sequence is CAWSVGRGPYEQYF. The CDR3 nucleotides are TGTGCCTGGAGTGTAGGGCGGGGTCCCTACGAGCAGTACTTC.

V is TRBV19 and J is TRBJ1-1; perhaps TRBD1 as D (5 bases). V was cut by 1 base and J by 4 bases, with 7 bases left in between. CDR3 size: 13 residues. The V gene's germline CDR1 is LNHDA and CDR2 SQIVND (reference sequence). The CDR3 is CASSIVGGTEAFF. Written as DNA, the CDR3 is TGTGCCAGTAGTATAGTGGGGGGCACTGAAGCTTTCTTT.

This clone was detected a few times. The J gene is TRBJ2-7, the V gene TRBV29-1, with unresolved D. The V gene lost 0 bases and the J gene lost 0 bases, with 9 bases spanning the gap. The V gene's germline CDR1 is SQVTM and CDR2 ANQGSEA. The CDR3 is made up of 14 amino acids. The CDR3 bases are TGCAGCGTTGAAGATGCCGGCGGCTCCTACGAGCAGTACTTC. Protein product: CSVEDAGGSYEQYF.

The V and J genes are TRBV27 and TRBJ1-1, with 7 bases lining up with TRBD1. CDR3 length equals 15 residues. V trimming: 10 bases; J trimming: 0 bases; junction bases outside the gene matches: 11. Germline V gives CDR1 MNHEY, CDR2 SMNVEV (reference sequence). The CDR3 nucleotides read TGTGCCACCCGAAGACAGGGCGGGCTGAACACTGAAGCTTTCTTT. This sequence encodes CATRRQGGLNTEAFF.

For the CDR3, the DNA is TGTGCCAGCAGCCAAGAAACAGGGGATGAAAGAGGCTACACCTTC. Encoded protein: CASSQETGDERGYTF. J is TRBJ1-2 and V is TRBV4-2; 7 bases fit TRBD1. The CDR3 is 15 residues long. In germline, CDR1 is LGHNA, CDR2 YNFKEQ. Germline trimming cut 0 bases from V and 8 bases from J; bases unmatched to any gene: 9.

V is TRBV7-9 and J is TRBJ2-7, with D perhaps TRBD2 (7 bases). This CDR3 contains 14 residues. Germline loops: CDR1 SEHNR, CDR2 FQNEAQ (reference sequence). Trimming cost V 4 bases and J 4 bases, with 14 bases left between them. The CDR3 nucleotides read TGTGCCAGCAGCTCAAGGGGGGGAGCGTACGAGCAGTACTTC. Its protein product is CASSSRGGAYEQYF.

This clone was recorded only once. V usage is TRBV5-4 and J usage is TRBJ2-1, with D possibly being TRBD1 (5 bases). The CDR3 consists of 13 residues. Germline V gene lookup returns CDR1 SGHNT and CDR2 YYREEE (reference sequence). With 4 bases removed from V and 10 bases from J, the gap between germline ends came to 15 bases. The CDR3 coding sequence is TGTGCCAGCAGCACGTCCAACAGGTACGAGCAGTTCTTC. Its protein product is CASSTSNRYEQFF.

The rearrangement uses TRBV5-1 and TRBJ1-6, with TRBD1 matching 9 bases. V lost 0 bases, J lost 10 bases, and 11 bases stayed unmatched. This CDR3 contains 17 residues. CDR1 and CDR2 (germline): SGHRS, YFSETQ. CDR3 in amino acids: CASSLVPSGTGQSPLHF. CDR3 in DNA: TGCGCCAGCAGCTTGGTCCCCTCCGGGACAGGGCAATCACCCCTCCACTTT.

The chain has TRBV27 and TRBJ1-3, with D possibly TRBD1 on 6 matching bases. The germline CDR1 and CDR2 sequences are MNHEY and SMNVEV (reference sequence). This CDR3 has 13 residues. The germline V and J ends were trimmed by 7 bases and 6 bases, with 13 bases remaining between them. CDR3 region: CASMVQGSNTIYF. In DNA, the CDR3 is TGTGCCAGCATGGTACAGGGATCAAACACCATATATTTT.

This clone was seen a single time. CDR3: CASSLWDQGGPTGEQYF. The CDR3 region has the DNA TGTGCCAGCAGTTTATGGGATCAGGGGGGCCCCACGGGGGAGCAGTACTTC. This sequence joins TRBV27 and TRBJ2-5, with a possible D match to TRBD1 (7 bases). The CDR3 sequence is 17 residues long. Trimming shortened V by 1 base and J by 11 bases, and 26 bases separated the two germline ends. CDR1 and CDR2 (germline): MNHEY, SMNVEV (reference sequence).

V and J are TRBV28 and TRBJ1-6, with 10 nucleotides matching TRBD1. CDR3 length equals 19 residues. Germline V gene sequence: CDR1 MDHEN, CDR2 SYDVKM. Losses at the gene ends were 5 bases for V and 0 bases for J; bases not matched to a gene: 10. The CDR3 reads CASSGGTGAGGSYNSPLHF. DNA for the CDR3: TGTGCCAGCAGTGGGGGGACAGGGGCTGGGGGCTCCTATAATTCACCCCTCCACTTT.

This chain links TRBV30 with TRBJ2-1; the D gene is possibly TRBD2 (5 bases). The CDR3 is made up of 11 amino acids. V was shortened by 3 bases and J by 9 bases, with 9 bases between the two germline ends. Germline values: CDR1 GTSNPN, CDR2 SVGIG (reference sequence). CDR3 sequence: CAWRSRGEQFF. Here the CDR3 DNA reads TGTGCCTGGAGGTCCCGGGGTGAGCAGTTCTTC.

V gene TRBV18 combines with J gene TRBJ1-1; 7 nucleotides line up with TRBD1. Germline V gene data show CDR1 as KGHSH and CDR2 as LQKENI. This CDR3 has 16 amino acids. The ends lost 2 bases at V and 6 bases at J; junction bases unmatched: 12. The CDR3 region is CASSPNRGRGDPEAFF. The CDR3 bases are TGTGCCAGCTCACCAAATCGTGGCAGGGGGGACCCTGAAGCTTTCTTT.

V usage is TRBV5-1 and J usage is TRBJ2-7; D not resolved. There are 14 residues in the CDR3. CDR1 and CDR2 from the germline V gene are SGHRS and YFSETQ. Between the trimmed V and J ends, which lost 3 bases and 0 bases, there was a span of 10 bases. The CDR3 protein is CASSSLGSSYEQYF. CDR3 in DNA: TGCGCCAGCAGCTCCCTAGGAAGCTCCTACGAGCAGTACTTC.